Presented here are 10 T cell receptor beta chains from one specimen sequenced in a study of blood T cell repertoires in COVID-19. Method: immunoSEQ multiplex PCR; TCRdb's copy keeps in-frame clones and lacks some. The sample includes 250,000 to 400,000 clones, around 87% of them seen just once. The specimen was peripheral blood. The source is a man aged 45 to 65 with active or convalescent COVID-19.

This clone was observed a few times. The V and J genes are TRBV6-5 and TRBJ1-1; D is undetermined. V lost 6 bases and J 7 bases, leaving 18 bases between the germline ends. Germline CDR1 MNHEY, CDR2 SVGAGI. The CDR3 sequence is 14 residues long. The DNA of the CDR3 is TGTGCCAGCAGACAAGTTCGAGGGATGGGTGAAGCTTTCTTT. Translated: CASRQVRGMGEAFF.

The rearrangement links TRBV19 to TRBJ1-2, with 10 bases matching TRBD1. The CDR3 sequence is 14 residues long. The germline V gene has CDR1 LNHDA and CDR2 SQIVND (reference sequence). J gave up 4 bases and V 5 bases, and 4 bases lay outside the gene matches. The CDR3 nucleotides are TGTGCCAGTAGTGTCCGGGACAGGGGCTATGGCTACACCTTC. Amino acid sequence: CASSVRDRGYGYTF.

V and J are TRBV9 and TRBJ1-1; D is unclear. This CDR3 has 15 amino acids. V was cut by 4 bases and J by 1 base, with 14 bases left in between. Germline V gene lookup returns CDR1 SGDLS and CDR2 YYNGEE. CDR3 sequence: CASSPHEGANTEAFF. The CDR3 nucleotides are TGTGCCAGCAGCCCTCACGAGGGCGCGAACACTGAAGCTTTCTTT.

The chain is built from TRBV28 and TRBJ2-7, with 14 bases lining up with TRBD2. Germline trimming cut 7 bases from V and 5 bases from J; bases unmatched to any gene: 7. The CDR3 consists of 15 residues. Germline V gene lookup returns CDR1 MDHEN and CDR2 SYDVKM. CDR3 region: CASTIGLAGGHEQYF. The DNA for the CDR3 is TGTGCCAGCACTATCGGACTAGCGGGAGGCCACGAGCAGTACTTC.

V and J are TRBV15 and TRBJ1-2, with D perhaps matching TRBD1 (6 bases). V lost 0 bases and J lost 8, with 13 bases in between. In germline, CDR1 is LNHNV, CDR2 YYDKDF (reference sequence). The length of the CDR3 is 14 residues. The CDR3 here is CATSRDGAGAGYTF. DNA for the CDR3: TGTGCCACCAGCAGAGATGGGGCAGGGGCAGGCTACACCTTC.

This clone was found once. The CDR3 DNA follows: TGTGCCAGCAGCCCTACAGGGAATGGGGCCAACGTCCTGACTTTC. This codes for CASSPTGNGANVLTF. The J gene is TRBJ2-6, the V gene TRBV5-6; TRBD1 is a possible D gene (6 bases). V shed 4 bases and J shed 3 bases, with 11 bases lying between them. CDR3 size: 15 residues. From germline, CDR1 is SGHDT and CDR2 YYEEEE.

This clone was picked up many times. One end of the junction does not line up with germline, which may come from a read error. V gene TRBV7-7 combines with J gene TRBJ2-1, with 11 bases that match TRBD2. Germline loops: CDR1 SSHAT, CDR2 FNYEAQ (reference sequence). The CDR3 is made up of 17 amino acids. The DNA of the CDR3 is TGTGCTAGCAGCTCTTGGGGAGGGACTAGCGGATACAATGAGCAGTTCTTC. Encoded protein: CASSSWGGTSGYNEQFF.

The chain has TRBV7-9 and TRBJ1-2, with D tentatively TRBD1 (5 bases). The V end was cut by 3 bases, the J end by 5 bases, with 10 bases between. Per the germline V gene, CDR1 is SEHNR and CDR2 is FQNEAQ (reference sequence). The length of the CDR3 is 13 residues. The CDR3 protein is CASSLGGEYGYTF. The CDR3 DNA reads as TGTGCCAGCAGCTTGGGAGGGGAGTATGGCTACACCTTC.

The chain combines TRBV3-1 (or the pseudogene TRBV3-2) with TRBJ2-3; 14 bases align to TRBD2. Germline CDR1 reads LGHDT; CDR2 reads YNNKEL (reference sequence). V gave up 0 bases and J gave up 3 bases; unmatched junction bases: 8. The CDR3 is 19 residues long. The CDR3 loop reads CASSQEGFGLAGGTDTQYF. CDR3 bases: TGTGCCAGCAGCCAAGAGGGATTCGGACTAGCGGGGGGAACAGATACGCAGTATTTT.

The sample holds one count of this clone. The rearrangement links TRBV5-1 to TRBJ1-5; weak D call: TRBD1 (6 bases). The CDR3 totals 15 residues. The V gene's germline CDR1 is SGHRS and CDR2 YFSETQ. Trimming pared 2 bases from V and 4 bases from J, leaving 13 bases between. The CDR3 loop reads CASSLVGDKNQPQHF. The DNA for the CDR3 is TGCGCCAGCAGCTTAGTAGGGGACAAGAATCAGCCCCAGCATTTT.